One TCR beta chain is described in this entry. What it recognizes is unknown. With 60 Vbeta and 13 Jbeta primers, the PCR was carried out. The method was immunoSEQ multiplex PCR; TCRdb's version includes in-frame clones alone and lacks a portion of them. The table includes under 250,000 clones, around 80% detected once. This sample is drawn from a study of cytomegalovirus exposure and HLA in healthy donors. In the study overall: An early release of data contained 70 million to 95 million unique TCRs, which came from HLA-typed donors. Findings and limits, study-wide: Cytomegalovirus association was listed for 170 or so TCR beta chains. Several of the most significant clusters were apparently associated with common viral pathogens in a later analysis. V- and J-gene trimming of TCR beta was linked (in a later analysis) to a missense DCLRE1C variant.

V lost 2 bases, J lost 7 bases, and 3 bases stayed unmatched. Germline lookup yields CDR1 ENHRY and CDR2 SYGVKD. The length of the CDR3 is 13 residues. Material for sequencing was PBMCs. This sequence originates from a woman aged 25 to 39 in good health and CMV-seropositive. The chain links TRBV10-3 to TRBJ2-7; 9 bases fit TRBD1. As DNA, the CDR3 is TGTGCCATCAGTGAGGGACAGGGGTGGGAGCAGTACTTC. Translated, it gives CAISEGQGWEQYF.